This TCR beta chain was sequenced during a study of preoperative IRX-2 immunotherapy in early breast cancer. As to treatment: preoperative locoregional IRX-2 cytokine immunotherapy. Samples came from a phase Ib trial of preoperative locoregional IRX-2 cytokine immunotherapy. V gave up 5 bases and J gave up 2 bases, with 13 bases separating them. Germline V gene data show CDR1 as MNHGY and CDR2 as SAAAGT. The CDR3 is made up of 15 amino acids. The assay was immunoSEQ multiplex PCR, and TCRdb's table has in-frame clones only and misses some. Here the sample spans about 26,000 clones, about three quarters being singletons.

Material: lymph node tissue, obtained after IRX-2 immunotherapy. The rearrangement joins TRBV6-8 to TRBJ1-5; D is ambiguous. The sequence was collected from a human donor with breast cancer. CDR3: CASSVYGKGNQPQHF. DNA of the CDR3: TGTGCCAGCAGTGTGTATGGAAAAGGCAATCAGCCCCAGCATTTT.